One sample yielded the 2 T cell receptor beta chains listed below, sequenced in a study of beta chain features in type 1 diabetes. cDNA synthesis used the whole RNA isolate, giving expressed TCRB sequences. TCRdb's copy holds only in-frame clones and misses some; the assay was immunoSEQ multiplex PCR. Of 200,000 to 250,000 clones listed, about 70% are singletons. Sequencing was done on a sample of naive CD4+ T cells from blood. The receptors stem from a man in his thirties or forties in good health.

The CDR3 loop reads CASSVLDRDSPLHF. CDR3 coding DNA: TGTGCCAGCAGCGTACTGGACAGAGATTCACCCCTCCACTTT. This rearrangement joins TRBV9 to TRBJ1-6; D is possibly TRBD1 (6 bases). This CDR3 comprises 14 residues. The V gene's germline CDR1 is SGDLS and CDR2 YYNGEE. V shed 1 base and J shed 8 bases, with 10 bases lying between them.

The J gene is TRBJ2-1, the V gene TRBV30; 8 nucleotides agree with TRBD2. The CDR3 length is 13 residues. V gave up 4 bases and J gave up 5 bases; unmatched junction bases: 4. CDR1 and CDR2 (germline): GTSNPN, SVGIG (reference sequence). The CDR3 region has the DNA TGTGCCTGGACCGGGAGGGGAGACAATGAGCAGTTCTTC. Protein sequence: CAWTGRGDNEQFF.